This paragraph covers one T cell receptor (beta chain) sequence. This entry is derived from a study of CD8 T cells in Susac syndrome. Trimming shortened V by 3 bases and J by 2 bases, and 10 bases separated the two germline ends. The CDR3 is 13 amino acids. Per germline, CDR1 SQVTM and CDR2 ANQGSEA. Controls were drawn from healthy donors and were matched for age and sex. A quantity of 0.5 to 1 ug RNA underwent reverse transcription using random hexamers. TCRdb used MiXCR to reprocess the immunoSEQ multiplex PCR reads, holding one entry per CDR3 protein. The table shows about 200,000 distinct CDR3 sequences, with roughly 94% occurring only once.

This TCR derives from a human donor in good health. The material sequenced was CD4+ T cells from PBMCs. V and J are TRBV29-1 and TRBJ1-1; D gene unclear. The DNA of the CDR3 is TGCAGCGTTGAGTTACAGATAAACACTGAAGCTTTCTTT. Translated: CSVELQINTEAFF.